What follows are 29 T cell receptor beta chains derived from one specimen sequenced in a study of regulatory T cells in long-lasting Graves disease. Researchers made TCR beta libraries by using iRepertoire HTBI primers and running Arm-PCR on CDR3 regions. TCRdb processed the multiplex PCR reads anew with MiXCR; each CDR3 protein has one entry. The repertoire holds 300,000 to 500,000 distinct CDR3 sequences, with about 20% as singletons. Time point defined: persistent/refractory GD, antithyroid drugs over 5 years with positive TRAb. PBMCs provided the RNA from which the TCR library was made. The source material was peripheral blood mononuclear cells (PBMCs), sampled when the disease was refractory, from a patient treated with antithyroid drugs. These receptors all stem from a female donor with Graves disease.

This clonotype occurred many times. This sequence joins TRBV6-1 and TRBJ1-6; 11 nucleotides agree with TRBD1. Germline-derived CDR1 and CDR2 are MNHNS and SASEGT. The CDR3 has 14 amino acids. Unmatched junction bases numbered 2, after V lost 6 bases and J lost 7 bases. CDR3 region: CASRGTGGNSPLHF. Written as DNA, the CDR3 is TGTGCCAGCAGGGGGACAGGGGGAAATTCACCCCTCCACTTT.

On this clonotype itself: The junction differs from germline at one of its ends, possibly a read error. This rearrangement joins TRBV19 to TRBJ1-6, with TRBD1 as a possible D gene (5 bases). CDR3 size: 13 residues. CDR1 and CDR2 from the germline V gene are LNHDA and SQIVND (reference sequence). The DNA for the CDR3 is TGTGTCAGTAGATCGGGAGGGACTTCACCCCTCCACTTT. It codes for CVSRSGGTSPLHF. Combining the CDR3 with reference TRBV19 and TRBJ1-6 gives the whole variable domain DGGITQSPKYLFRKEGQNVTLSCEQNLNHDAMYWYRQDPGQGLRLIYYSQIVNDFQKGDIAEGYSVSREKKESFPLTVTSAQKNPTAFYLCVSRSGGTSPLHFGNGTRLTVT.

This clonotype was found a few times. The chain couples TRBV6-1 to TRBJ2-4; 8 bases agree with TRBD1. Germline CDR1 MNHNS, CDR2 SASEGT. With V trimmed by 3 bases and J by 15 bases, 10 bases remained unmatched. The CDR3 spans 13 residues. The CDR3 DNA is TGTGCCAGCAGTGAGGGTTTCGAGGGGACAGGGTACTTC. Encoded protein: CASSEGFEGTGYF.

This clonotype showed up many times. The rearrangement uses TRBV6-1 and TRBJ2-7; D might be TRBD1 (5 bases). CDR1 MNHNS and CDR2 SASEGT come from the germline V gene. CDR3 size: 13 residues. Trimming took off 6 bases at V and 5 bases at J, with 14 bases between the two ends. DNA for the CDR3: TGTGCCAGCAGAACCCAGGGTCTCGACGAGCAGTACTTC. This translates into CASRTQGLDEQYF.

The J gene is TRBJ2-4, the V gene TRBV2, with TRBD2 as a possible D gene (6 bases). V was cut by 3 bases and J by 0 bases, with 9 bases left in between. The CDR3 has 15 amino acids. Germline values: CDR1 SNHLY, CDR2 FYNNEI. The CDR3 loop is CASSDGTVAKNIQYF. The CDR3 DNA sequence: TGTGCCAGCAGTGACGGGACTGTAGCCAAAAACATTCAGTACTTC.

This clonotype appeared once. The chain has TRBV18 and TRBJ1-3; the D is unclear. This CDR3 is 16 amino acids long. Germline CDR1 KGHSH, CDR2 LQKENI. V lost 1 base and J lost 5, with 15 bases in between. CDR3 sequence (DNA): TGTGCCAGCTCACCACTGTTGGGAACGGTGCGAAACACCATATATTTT. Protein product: CASSPLLGTVRNTIYF.

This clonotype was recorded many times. The CDR3 DNA follows: TGCAGCGTACGCAATCAAGAGACCCAGTACTTC. This encodes CSVRNQETQYF. The rearrangement uses TRBV29-1 and TRBJ2-5; no clear D. V was cut by 6 bases and J by 2 bases, with 7 bases left in between. CDR1 is SQVTM and CDR2 is ANQGSEA in the germline V gene. The CDR3 has 11 residues.

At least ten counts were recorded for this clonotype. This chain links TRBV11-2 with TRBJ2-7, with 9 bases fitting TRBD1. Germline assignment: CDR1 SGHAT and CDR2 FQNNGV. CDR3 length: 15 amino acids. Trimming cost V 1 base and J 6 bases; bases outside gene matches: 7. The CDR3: CASSLGGQGGAEQYF. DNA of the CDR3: TGTGCCAGCAGCTTAGGGGGACAGGGAGGAGCCGAGCAGTACTTC.

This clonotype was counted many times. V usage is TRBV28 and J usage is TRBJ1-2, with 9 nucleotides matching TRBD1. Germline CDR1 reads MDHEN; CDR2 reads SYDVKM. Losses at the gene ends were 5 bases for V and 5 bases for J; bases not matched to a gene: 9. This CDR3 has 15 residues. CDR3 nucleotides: TGTGCCAGCAGTCCTACTCGACAGGGGGAATATGGCTACACCTTC. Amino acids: CASSPTRQGEYGYTF.

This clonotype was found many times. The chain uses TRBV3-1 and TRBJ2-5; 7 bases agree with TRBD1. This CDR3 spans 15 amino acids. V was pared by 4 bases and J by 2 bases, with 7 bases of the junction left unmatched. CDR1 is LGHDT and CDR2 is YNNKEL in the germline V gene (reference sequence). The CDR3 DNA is TGTGCCAGCAGCCCATTTGGGACAGCGCAAGAGACCCAGTACTTC. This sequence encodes CASSPFGTAQETQYF.

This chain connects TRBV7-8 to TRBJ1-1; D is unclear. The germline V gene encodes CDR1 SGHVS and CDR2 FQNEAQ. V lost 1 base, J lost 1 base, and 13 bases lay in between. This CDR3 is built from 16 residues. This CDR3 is CASSLGPIGPNTEAFF. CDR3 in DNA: TGTGCCAGCAGCTTAGGGCCGATAGGGCCGAACACTGAAGCTTTCTTT. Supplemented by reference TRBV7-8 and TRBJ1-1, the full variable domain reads GAGVSQSPRYKVAKRGQDVALRCDPISGHVSLFWYQQALGQGPEFLTYFQNEAQLDKSGLPSDRFFAERPEGSVSTLKIQRTQQEDSAVYLCASSLGPIGPNTEAFFGQGTRLTVV.

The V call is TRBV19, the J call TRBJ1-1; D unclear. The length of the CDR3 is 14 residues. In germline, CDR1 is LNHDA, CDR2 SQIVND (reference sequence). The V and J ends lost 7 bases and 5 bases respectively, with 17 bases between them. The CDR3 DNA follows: TGTGCCAGTACGTCGTTGGGGTCACGAACTGAAGCTTTCTTT. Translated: CASTSLGSRTEAFF. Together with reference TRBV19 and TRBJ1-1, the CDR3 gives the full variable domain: DGGITQSPKYLFRKEGQNVTLSCEQNLNHDAMYWYRQDPGQGLRLIYYSQIVNDFQKGDIAEGYSVSREKKESFPLTVTSAQKNPTAFYLCASTSLGSRTEAFFGQGTRLTVV.

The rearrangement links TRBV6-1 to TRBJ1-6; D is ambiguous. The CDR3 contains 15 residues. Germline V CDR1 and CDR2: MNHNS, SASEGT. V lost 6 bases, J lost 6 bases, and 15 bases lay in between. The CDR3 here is CASRPLASLNSPLHF. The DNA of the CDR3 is TGTGCCAGCAGACCGCTGGCCAGCCTTAATTCACCCCTCCACTTT.

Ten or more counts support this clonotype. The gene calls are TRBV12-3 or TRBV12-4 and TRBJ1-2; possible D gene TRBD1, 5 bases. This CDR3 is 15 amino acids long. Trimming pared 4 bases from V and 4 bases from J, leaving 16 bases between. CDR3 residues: CASSSGTNFSYGYTF. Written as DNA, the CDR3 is TGTGCCAGCAGTTCCGGGACGAATTTCTCCTATGGCTACACCTTC.

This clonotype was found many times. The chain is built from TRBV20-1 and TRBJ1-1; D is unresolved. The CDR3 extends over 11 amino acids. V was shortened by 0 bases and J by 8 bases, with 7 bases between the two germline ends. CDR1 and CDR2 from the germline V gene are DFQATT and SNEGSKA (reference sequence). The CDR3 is CSARDNPEAFF. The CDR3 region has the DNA TGCAGTGCTAGAGACAACCCCGAAGCTTTCTTT.

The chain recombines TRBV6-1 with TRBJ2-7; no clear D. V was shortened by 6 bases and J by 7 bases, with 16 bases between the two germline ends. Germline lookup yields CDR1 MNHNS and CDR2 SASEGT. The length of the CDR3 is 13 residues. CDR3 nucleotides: TGTGCCAGCAGCAATACTAAAGGTGAAGAGCAGTACTTC. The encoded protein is CASSNTKGEEQYF.

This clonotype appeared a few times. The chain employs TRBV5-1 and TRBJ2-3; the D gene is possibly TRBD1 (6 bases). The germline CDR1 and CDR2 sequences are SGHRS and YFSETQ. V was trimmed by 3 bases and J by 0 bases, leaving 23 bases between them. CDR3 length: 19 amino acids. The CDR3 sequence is CASSYHQRMTGLSTDTQYF. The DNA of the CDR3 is TGCGCCAGCAGCTACCACCAACGCATGACAGGTCTTAGCACAGATACGCAGTATTTT.

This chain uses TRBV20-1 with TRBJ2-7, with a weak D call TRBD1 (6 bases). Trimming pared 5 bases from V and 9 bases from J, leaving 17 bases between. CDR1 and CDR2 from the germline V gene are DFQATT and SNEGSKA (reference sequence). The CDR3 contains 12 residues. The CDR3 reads CSAGRQELGQYF. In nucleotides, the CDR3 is TGCAGTGCTGGGAGACAGGAGCTTGGGCAGTACTTC.

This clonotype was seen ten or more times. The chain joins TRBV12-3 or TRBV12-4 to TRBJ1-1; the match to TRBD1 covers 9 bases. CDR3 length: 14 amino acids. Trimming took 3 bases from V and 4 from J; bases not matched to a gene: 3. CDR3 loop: CASSLDRGFTEAFF. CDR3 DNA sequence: TGTGCCAGCAGTTTGGACAGGGGATTCACTGAAGCTTTCTTT.

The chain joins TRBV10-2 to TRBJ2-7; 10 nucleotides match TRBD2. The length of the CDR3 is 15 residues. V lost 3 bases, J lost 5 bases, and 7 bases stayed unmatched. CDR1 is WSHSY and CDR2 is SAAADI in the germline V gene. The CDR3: CASSDWGLAGDEQYF. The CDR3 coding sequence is TGCGCCAGCAGTGATTGGGGGCTAGCGGGAGACGAGCAGTACTTC.

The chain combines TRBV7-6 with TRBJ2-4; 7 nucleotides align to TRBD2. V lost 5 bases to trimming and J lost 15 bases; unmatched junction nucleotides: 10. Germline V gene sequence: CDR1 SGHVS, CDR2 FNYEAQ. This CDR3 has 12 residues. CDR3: CASSPTSAQGYF. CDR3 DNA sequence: TGTGCCAGCAGCCCTACTAGCGCCCAAGGGTACTTC.

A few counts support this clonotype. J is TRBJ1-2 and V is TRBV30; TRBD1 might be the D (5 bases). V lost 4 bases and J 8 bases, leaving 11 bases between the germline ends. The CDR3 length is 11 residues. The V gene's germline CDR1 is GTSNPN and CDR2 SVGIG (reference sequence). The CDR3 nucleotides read TGTGCCTGGATATCGGGGCGCGGCTACACCTTC. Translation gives CAWISGRGYTF.

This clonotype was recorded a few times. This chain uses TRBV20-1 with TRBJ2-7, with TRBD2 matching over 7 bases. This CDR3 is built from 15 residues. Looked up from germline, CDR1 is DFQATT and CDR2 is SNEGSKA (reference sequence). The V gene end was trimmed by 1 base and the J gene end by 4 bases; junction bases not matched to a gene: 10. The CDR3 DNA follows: TGCAGTGCTAGAGGTGGGCTAGCGGCATGGTACGAGCAGTACTTC. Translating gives CSARGGLAAWYEQYF.

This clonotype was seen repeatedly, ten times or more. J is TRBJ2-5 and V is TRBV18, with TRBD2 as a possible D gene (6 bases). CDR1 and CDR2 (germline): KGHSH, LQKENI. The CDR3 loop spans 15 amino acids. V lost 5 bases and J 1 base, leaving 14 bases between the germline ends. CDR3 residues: CASSKTGVPQETQYF. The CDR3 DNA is TGTGCCAGCTCAAAAACGGGAGTTCCCCAAGAGACCCAGTACTTC.

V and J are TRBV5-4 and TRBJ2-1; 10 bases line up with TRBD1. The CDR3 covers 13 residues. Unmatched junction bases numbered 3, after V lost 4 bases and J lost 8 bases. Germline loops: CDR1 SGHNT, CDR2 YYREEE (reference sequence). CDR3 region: CASSRQGAYEQFF. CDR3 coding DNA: TGTGCCAGCAGCCGACAGGGGGCCTATGAGCAGTTCTTC.

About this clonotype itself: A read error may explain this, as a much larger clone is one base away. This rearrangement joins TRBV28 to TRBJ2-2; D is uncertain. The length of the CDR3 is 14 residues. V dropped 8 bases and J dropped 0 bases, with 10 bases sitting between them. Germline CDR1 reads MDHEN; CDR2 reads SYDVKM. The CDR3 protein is CASGFRANTGELFF. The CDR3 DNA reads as TGTGCCAGCGGGTTTAGGGCGAACACCGGGGAGCTGTTTTTT.

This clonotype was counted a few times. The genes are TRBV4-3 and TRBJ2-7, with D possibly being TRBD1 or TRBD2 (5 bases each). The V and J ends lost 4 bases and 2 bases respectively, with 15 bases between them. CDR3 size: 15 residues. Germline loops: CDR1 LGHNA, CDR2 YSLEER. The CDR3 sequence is CASSRDWDGTYEQYF. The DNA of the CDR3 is TGCGCCAGCAGCCGGGATTGGGACGGGACCTACGAGCAGTACTTC.

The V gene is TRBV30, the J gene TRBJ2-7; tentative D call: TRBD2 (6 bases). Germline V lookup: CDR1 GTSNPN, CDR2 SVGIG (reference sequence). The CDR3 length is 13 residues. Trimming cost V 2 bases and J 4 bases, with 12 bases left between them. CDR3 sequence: CAWSTGLTYEQYF. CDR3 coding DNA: TGTGCCTGGAGTACCGGACTAACGTACGAGCAGTACTTC. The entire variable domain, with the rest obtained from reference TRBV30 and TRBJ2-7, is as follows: SQTIHQWPATLVQPVGSPLSLECTVEGTSNPNLYWYRQAAGRGLQLLFYSVGIGQISSEVPQNLSASRPQDRQFILSSKKLLLSDSGFYLCAWSTGLTYEQYFGPGTRLTVT.

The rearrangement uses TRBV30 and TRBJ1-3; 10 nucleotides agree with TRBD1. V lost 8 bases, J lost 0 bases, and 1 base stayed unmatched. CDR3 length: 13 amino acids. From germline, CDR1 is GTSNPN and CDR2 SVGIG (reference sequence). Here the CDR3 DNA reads TGTGCCCGGGACAGGGGCTCTGGAAACACCATATATTTT. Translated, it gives CARDRGSGNTIYF.